The present T cell receptor (beta chain) was sequenced within a study of sequential checkpoint blockade in melanoma. Across the whole study: Patients were randomized 1:1 to nivolumab-then-ipilimumab or ipilimumab-then-nivolumab first-line.

V lost 3 bases, J lost 0 bases, and 8 bases lay in between. This CDR3 is built from 14 residues. CDR1 and CDR2 (germline): SGDLS, YYNGEE. The data were produced by immunoSEQ multiplex PCR, yet TCRdb's version contains in-frame clones alone and is incomplete. The sample consists of approximately 10,000 clones, roughly 83% of them appearing once. The treatment: randomized to nivolumab then ipilimumab (arm A) or the reverse (arm B). DNA-damaging chemotherapy had not been given to any patient beforehand. From thawed PBMCs, live CD3+CD8+ cells negative for CD19 and CD56 were sorted. This clone was seen a single time.

The rearrangement joins TRBV9 to TRBJ2-3, with a tentative D call TRBD1 (6 bases). Specimen: CD8+ T cells sorted from blood (inferred from file names), collected from a patient given nivolumab and ipilimumab in sequence. This TCR came from a human donor with melanoma. In DNA, the CDR3 is TGTGCCAGCAGCGGGACAGATAGCACAGATACGCAGTATTTT. This sequence encodes CASSGTDSTDTQYF. The full variable domain, its missing parts supplied by reference TRBV9 and TRBJ2-3, is DSGVTQTPKHLITATGQRVTLRCSPRSGDLSVYWYQQSLDQGLQFLIQYYNGEERAKGNILERFSAQQFPDLHSELNLSSLELGDSALYFCASSGTDSTDTQYFGPGTRLTVL.